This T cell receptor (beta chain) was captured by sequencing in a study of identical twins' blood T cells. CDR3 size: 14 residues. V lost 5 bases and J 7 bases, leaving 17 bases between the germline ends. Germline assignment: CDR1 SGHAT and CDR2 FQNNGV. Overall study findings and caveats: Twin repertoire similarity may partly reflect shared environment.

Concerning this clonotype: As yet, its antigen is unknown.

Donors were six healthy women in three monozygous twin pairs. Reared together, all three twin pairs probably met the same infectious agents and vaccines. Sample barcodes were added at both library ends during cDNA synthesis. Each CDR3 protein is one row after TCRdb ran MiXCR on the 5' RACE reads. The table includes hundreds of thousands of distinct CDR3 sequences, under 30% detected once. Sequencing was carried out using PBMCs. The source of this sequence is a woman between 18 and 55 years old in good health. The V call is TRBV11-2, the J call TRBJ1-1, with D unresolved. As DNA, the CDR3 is TGTGCCAGCAGCCGAACCAGCGAGGGCATTGAAGCTTTCTTT. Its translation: CASSRTSEGIEAFF.